This T cell receptor beta chain was recorded in a study of Graves' ophthalmopathy and Graves' hyperthyroidism. RNA transcripts provided the template for amplifying TCR beta CDR3 regions. First-round RT-PCR relied on HTBI primers, and a second-round multiplex PCR came next. Using its own MiXCR run on the multiplex PCR reads, TCRdb lists one record per CDR3 protein. Counted here are a few hundred thousand distinct CDR3 sequences, about 16% occurring once; the ten biggest clones make up 7%. The V and J ends lost 12 bases and 0 bases respectively, with 19 bases between them. The CDR3 extends over 15 amino acids. Germline V gives CDR1 KGHDR, CDR2 SFDVKD. This clonotype was seen ten or more times.

The clonotype comes from a woman aged 18-29 years with stable Graves' hyperthyroidism. The rearrangement uses TRBV24-1 and TRBJ1-2; no clear D gene. Sequences were obtained from peripheral blood. CDR3 loop: CAHCAQITTNYGYTF. The CDR3 DNA is TGTGCCCATTGTGCCCAGATTACTACTAACTATGGCTACACCTTC.